This TCR beta chain was sequenced for a study of shared clonotypes between healthy human individuals. Study-level information: The study enrolled a couple of women and a few men aged 18 to 49. Each donor's CD4 naive and CD4 memory cells filled three plates apiece, CD8 naive two, and CD8 memory one.

The germline gives CDR1 GTSNPN, CDR2 SVGIG (reference sequence). The CDR3 runs 14 residues. V was clipped by 8 bases and J by 0 bases, with 15 bases between them. This clone was recorded only once. TCRdb's table, derived via immunoSEQ multiplex PCR, lists solely in-frame clones and lacks some. This sample carries 2 million to 2.5 million clones, 90% to 96% of them seen once, and the ten largest clones take about 0.13%. The sample taken for sequencing was naive CD4+ T cells sorted from blood. Subset reported: CD45RA+ positively selected. This chain uses TRBV30 with TRBJ2-3; a possible D gene is TRBD2 (5 bases). The source of this sequence is a man aged 18 to 29 in good health. The CDR3 spells CARLREGSTDTQYF. CDR3 nucleotide sequence: TGTGCCCGCCTTCGAGAGGGAAGCACAGATACGCAGTATTTT.